A single sample is the source of the 3 T cell receptor beta chains below, sequenced in a study of blood T cell repertoires in COVID-19. The data were produced by immunoSEQ multiplex PCR, yet TCRdb's version contains in-frame clones alone and is incomplete. The repertoire holds 59,000 or so clones, with around three quarters as singletons. Sequences were obtained from peripheral blood. The receptor source for this set is a man aged 55 to 70 with acute or convalescent COVID-19.

This clone has a single count. The chain is built from TRBV7-8 and TRBJ1-2; 10 nucleotides match TRBD1. The ends lost 5 bases at V and 4 bases at J; junction bases unmatched: 10. This CDR3 comprises 16 residues. Germline loops: CDR1 SGHVS, CDR2 FQNEAQ. The CDR3 sequence: CASSGLPTGGFYGYTF. CDR3 nucleotide sequence: TGTGCCAGCAGCGGATTGCCGACAGGGGGCTTCTATGGCTACACCTTC.

The J gene is TRBJ1-5, the V gene TRBV7-9; D is perhaps TRBD1 (5 bases). The length of the CDR3 is 14 residues. V lost 4 bases to trimming and J lost 4 bases, with 11 bases between them. CDR1 SEHNR and CDR2 FQNEAQ come from the germline V gene (reference sequence). The CDR3 DNA is TGTGCCAGCAGCTATTGGGGCACTAATCAGCCCCAGCATTTT. This sequence encodes CASSYWGTNQPQHF.

The genes are TRBV2 and TRBJ1-5; D is perhaps TRBD1 (6 bases). Trimming took off 0 bases at V and 6 bases at J, with 12 bases between the two ends. Germline lookup yields CDR1 SNHLY and CDR2 FYNNEI. The CDR3 is made up of 15 amino acids. The CDR3 bases are TGTGCCAGCAGTGAAGCAGGGGGTCAGTTTCAGCCCCAGCATTTT. This sequence encodes CASSEAGGQFQPQHF.